This T cell receptor beta chain stems from a study of T cell responses to AZD1222 COVID-19 vaccine. The CDR3 length is 14 residues. V was trimmed by 3 bases and J by 4 bases, leaving 9 bases between them. Per germline, CDR1 MDHEN and CDR2 SYDVKM. Points from the study as a whole: Only 5 or 6 people who got AZD1222 tested seropositive at baseline. There were mostly white British donors and more females than males, and clonal diversity was possibly underestimated. Regions left unmutated in variants are reportedly the target of nearly half of spike-specific TCRs. Spike-specific TCR breadth and depth went up after people got two AZD1222 doses.

Concerning this clone itself: Its specificity is unknown.

Some clones are missing from TCRdb's copy, which holds only in-frame ones; the method was immunoSEQ multiplex PCR. The sample includes hundreds of thousands of clones, 90% to 95% of them seen just once. The chain combines TRBV28 with TRBJ1-4, with D possibly TRBD1 on 5 matching bases. The TCR comes from an adult who received the AZD1222 COVID-19 vaccine. The specimen comprised peripheral blood, sampled 28 days after the second AZD1222 dose. The CDR3 loop is CASSLGTLNEKLFF. The CDR3 DNA reads as TGTGCCAGCAGTTTGGGGACCCTTAATGAAAAACTGTTTTTT.